The sequence of this TCR beta chain was determined in a study of blood T cells in healthy people across ages. Overall study: Per two T cells, template switching captured roughly one barcoded beta molecule. Study results and caveats: Expanded clonotype changes were possibly confounded by unknown donor CMV status. Age brought a roughly linear fall in TCR beta diversity measured per million T cells.

The V gene lost 0 bases and the J gene lost 2 bases, with 11 bases spanning the gap. CDR1 DFQATT and CDR2 SNEGSKA come from the germline V gene (reference sequence). The CDR3 is 15 amino acids. A J-beta primer mix and a sample-barcoded 5' primer were used in a second PCR of about 7 to 12 cycles. Each cDNA molecule was tagged by a template-switch adaptor with 12 random nucleotides. TCRdb reprocessed the 5' RACE reads via MiXCR and lists one record per CDR3 protein. The table includes 850,000 to 1,000,000 distinct CDR3 sequences, around 54% detected once. Note on this clonotype: The antigen is undetermined.

Specimen: blood. This sequence originates from a woman aged 60 to 75 in good health. The rearrangement uses TRBV20-1 and TRBJ2-1; tentatively, D is TRBD2 (5 bases). The CDR3 coding sequence is TGCAGTGCTAGAGATCTTTTGCGGGCCTACAATGAGCAGTTCTTC. This sequence encodes CSARDLLRAYNEQFF.